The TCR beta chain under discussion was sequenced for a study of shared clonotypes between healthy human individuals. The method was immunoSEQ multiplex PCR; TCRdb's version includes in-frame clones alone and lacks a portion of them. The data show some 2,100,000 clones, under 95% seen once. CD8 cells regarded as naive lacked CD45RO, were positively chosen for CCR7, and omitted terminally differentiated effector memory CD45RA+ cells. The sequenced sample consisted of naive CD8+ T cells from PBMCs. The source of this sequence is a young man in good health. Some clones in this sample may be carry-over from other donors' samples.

The CDR3 sequence is CATSRDGTGSYEQYF. In nucleotides, the CDR3 is TGTGCCACCAGCAGAGATGGGACAGGCTCCTACGAGCAGTACTTC. The chain joins TRBV15 to TRBJ2-7, with 8 bases aligning to TRBD1. The trim removed 0 bases at V and 0 bases at J, leaving 1 base unmatched. The CDR3 loop spans 15 amino acids. Germline CDR1 and CDR2: LNHNV and YYDKDF (reference sequence). The full variable domain, in which reference TRBV15 and TRBJ2-7 provide the parts outside the CDR3, is DAMVIQNPRYQVTQFGKPVTLSCSQTLNHNVMYWYQQKSSQAPKLLFHYYDKDFNNEADTPDNFQSRRPNTSFCFLDIRSPGLGDTAMYLCATSRDGTGSYEQYFGPGTRLTVT.